This TCR beta chain was retrieved from a study of blood T cell repertoires in COVID-19. Overall study context: Whether acute or convalescent, the COVID-19 samples came from the United States, Italy and Spain. The cDNA or gDNA used as material had been derived from T cells, B-cell-depleted T cells, or PBMCs.

This clone was counted once. Assay: immunoSEQ multiplex PCR; the TCRdb copy retains only in-frame clones and omits some. The data contain under 300,000 clones, roughly four fifths of them singletons. CDR1 and CDR2 from the germline V gene are GTSNPN and SVGIG (reference sequence). The CDR3 runs to 13 residues. V was clipped by 0 bases and J by 2 bases, with 8 bases between them. The V gene is TRBV30, the J gene TRBJ2-7; possible D gene TRBD1, 5 bases. The source is a woman younger than 35 with acute or convalescent COVID-19. The sample consisted of peripheral blood. CDR3 in amino acids: CAWSVGATYEQYF. The CDR3 DNA reads as TGTGCCTGGAGTGTAGGGGCAACCTACGAGCAGTACTTC.